These T cell receptor beta chains were read from a single sample in a study of Ad26.COV2.S vaccination and SARS-CoV-2 variants. Sequenced by immunoSEQ multiplex PCR; TCRdb stores in-frame clones only, minus some. The repertoire holds almost 400,000 clones, with approximately 91% as singletons. The material was peripheral blood, obtained in a trial of Ad26.COV2.S vaccine versus placebo. These receptors originate from a person between 18 and 59 years old who received the Ad26.COV2.S COVID-19 vaccine or a placebo. Each CDR3 is given with its conserved first and last residue. A D gene is named only where the DNA matches it firmly. Not every row has a clone size; where given, it reads once, few, many or a size class.

d_gene,j_gene,abundance,v_gene,CDR3nt,CDR3aa
.,TRBJ1-2,.,TRBV29-1,TGCAGCGTTGCGCGGACAGCCGACTATGGCTACACCTTC,CSVARTADYGYTF
.,TRBJ1-1,once,TRBV18,TGTGCCAGCTCACTCGGGGGCAAAGACACTGAAGCTTTCTTT,CASSLGGKDTEAFF
.,TRBJ1-1,once,TRBV7-9,TGTGCCAGCAGCCCCGGTCCCACTGAAGCTTTCTTT,CASSPGPTEAFF
.,TRBJ2-7,.,TRBV21-1,TGTGCCAGCACCTTGGGTGGGGGCGTTGAATTCTCCTACGAGCAGTACTTC,CASTLGGGVEFSYEQYF
.,TRBJ1-4,.,TRBV7-9,TGTGCCAGCAGTAGGGGGGCTAATGAAAAACTGTTTTTT,CASSRGANEKLFF
.,TRBJ1-1,.,TRBV3-1/TRBV3-2,TGTGCCAGCAGCCCCCTCGGAGGAGACACTGAAGCTTTCTTT,CASSPLGGDTEAFF
TRBD1,TRBJ1-4,once,TRBV7-9,TGTGCCAGCAGCTCAGGGGGGATAGAAAAACTGTTTTTT,CASSSGGIEKLFF
TRBD1,TRBJ2-7,.,TRBV7-9,TGTGCCAGCAGCCTCGGACAGGGAGGAGAGCAGTACTTC,CASSLGQGGEQYF
.,TRBJ2-2,.,TRBV3-1/TRBV3-2,TGTGCCAGCAGCCAAAGGCGACAGACCAACACCGGGGAGCTGTTTTTT,CASSQRRQTNTGELFF
.,TRBJ2-5,once,TRBV19,TGTGCCAGTAGTTCGTCAGTTGGCGCAGAGACCCAGTACTTC,CASSSSVGAETQYF
.,TRBJ1-1,.,TRBV12-2,TGTGCAAGTCGCTTCGGAAACGGACTAAGCGAAGCTTTCTTT,CASRFGNGLSEAFF
.,TRBJ2-6,.,TRBV15,TGTGCCACCAGCAGAGAGGCGGGTGGTGGGGCCAACGTCCTGACTTTC,CATSREAGGGANVLTF
.,TRBJ1-1,.,TRBV15,TGTGCCACCGGGACCGAGAACACTGAAGCTTTCTTT,CATGTENTEAFF
.,TRBJ2-1,.,TRBV10-3,TGTGCCATCAGTGAGAAAATAGAAGGTTATGAGCAGTTCTTC,CAISEKIEGYEQFF
TRBD1,TRBJ2-7,.,TRBV4-2,TGTGCCAGCAGCCAGCGGACAGGGGGGGAGCAGTACTTC,CASSQRTGGEQYF
.,TRBJ2-5,.,TRBV18,TGTGCCAGCTCACCCCTAGCGAAAGAGACCCAGTACTTC,CASSPLAKETQYF
.,TRBJ1-1,.,TRBV10-3,TGTGCCATCAGTGATACATCGAACACTGAAGCTTTCTTT,CAISDTSNTEAFF
.,TRBJ2-5,.,TRBV6-1,TGTGCCAGCAGTGAATTGGTCCTGGAGACCCAGTACTTC,CASSELVLETQYF
.,TRBJ2-5,.,TRBV3-1/TRBV3-2,TGTGCCAGCAGCCGGGCGGGGACCAAAGAGACCCAGTACTTC,CASSRAGTKETQYF
.,TRBJ2-1,.,TRBV5-1,TGCGCCAGCAGCTTGGCGGGTCGATACTCCTACAATGAGCAGTTCTTC,CASSLAGRYSYNEQFF
.,TRBJ2-1,.,TRBV6-6,TGTGCCAGCAGTTACTCTTTGGCAGCTAACAATGAGCAGTTCTTC,CASSYSLAANNEQFF
.,TRBJ2-5,.,TRBV18,TGTGCCAGCTCACCATCGGGACAAGAGACCCAGTACTTC,CASSPSGQETQYF
.,TRBJ2-2,.,TRBV19,TGTGCCAGTAGTATCCGCAGGGGGAACACCGGGGAGCTGTTTTTT,CASSIRRGNTGELFF
TRBD1,TRBJ2-5,.,TRBV5-1,TGCGCCAGCAGCTTGTGGGACAGACGCGAGACCCAGTACTTC,CASSLWDRRETQYF
TRBD2,TRBJ2-1,.,TRBV15,TGTGCCACCAGCGCAGTCGGGACTAGCGGGCTCAATGAGCAGTTCTTC,CATSAVGTSGLNEQFF
.,TRBJ2-7,.,TRBV9,TGTGCCAGCAGCGAAGGGCTTTCTAGCTCCTACGAGCAGTACTTC,CASSEGLSSSYEQYF
.,TRBJ1-2,.,TRBV5-1,TGCGCCAGCAGCCCCGGACAGACGAACTATGGCTACACCTTC,CASSPGQTNYGYTF
.,TRBJ1-3,.,TRBV30,TGTGCCTGGAGTGTGGGCCGAAACACCATATATTTT,CAWSVGRNTIYF
.,TRBJ1-1,.,TRBV10-3,TGTGCCATCAGTGACCGACAAGGGACCATGAACACTGAAGCTTTCTTT,CAISDRQGTMNTEAFF
.,TRBJ2-7,.,TRBV4-2,TGTGCCAGCAGCCAAGATGCAGGGTCCTACGAGCAGTACTTC,CASSQDAGSYEQYF
.,TRBJ2-1,few,TRBV2,TGTGCCAGCAGTGGTGGGACAAGGGTCTACAATGAGCAGTTCTTC,CASSGGTRVYNEQFF
TRBD1,TRBJ2-1,.,TRBV12-5,TGTGCTAGTGGTCGGGACAGGGCATGGGGTGAGCAGTTCTTC,CASGRDRAWGEQFF
.,TRBJ1-3,.,TRBV18,TGTGCCAGCTCACCACGACAGGTGCTCTCTGGAAACACCATATATTTT,CASSPRQVLSGNTIYF
TRBD2,TRBJ2-5,.,TRBV11-2,TGTGCCAGCAGCTTAGACTACGGAACGGGACTAGCGAAAAAAGAGACCCAGTACTTC,CASSLDYGTGLAKKETQYF
.,TRBJ2-1,once,TRBV5-1,TGCGCCAGCAGCTTGGAACCAGCGGCCTACAATGAGCAGTTCTTC,CASSLEPAAYNEQFF
.,TRBJ1-6,few,TRBV16,TGTGCCAGCAGCCAAAACCGAAATTCACCCCTCCACTTT,CASSQNRNSPLHF
.,TRBJ1-1,.,TRBV29-1,TGCAGCGCTGCCACTACGAACACTGAAGCTTTCTTT,CSAATTNTEAFF
.,TRBJ1-1,few,TRBV6-5,TGTGCCAGCAGTTACGCCTTGAACACTGAAGCTTTCTTT,CASSYALNTEAFF
TRBD1,TRBJ1-4,once,TRBV7-6,TGTGCCAGCAGCTTAGGACCACAGGGGGCGGTTGAAAAACTGTTTTTT,CASSLGPQGAVEKLFF
.,TRBJ2-5,.,TRBV20-1,TGCAGTGCTAGTCGTTCGGGACTTCCCCAAGAGACCCAGTACTTC,CSASRSGLPQETQYF
.,TRBJ2-7,.,TRBV28,TGTGCCAGCAGTTTATCCTTCGAGCAGTACTTC,CASSLSFEQYF